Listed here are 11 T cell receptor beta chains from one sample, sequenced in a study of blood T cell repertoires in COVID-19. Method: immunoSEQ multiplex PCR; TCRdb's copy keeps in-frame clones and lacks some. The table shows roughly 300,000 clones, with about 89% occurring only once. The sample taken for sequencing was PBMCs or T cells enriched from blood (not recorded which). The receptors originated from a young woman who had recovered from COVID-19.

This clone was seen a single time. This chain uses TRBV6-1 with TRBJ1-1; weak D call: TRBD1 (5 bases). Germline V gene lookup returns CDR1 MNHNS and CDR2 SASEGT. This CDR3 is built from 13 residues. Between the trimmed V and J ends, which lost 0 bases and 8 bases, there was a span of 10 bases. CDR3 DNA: TGTGCCAGCAGTGAAGCATCGCAGGGAGAAGCTTTCTTT. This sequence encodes CASSEASQGEAFF.

This CDR3 reads CASSTITGGAYNEQFF. For the CDR3, the DNA is TGTGCCAGCAGCACTATTACAGGGGGCGCATACAATGAGCAGTTCTTC. The chain combines TRBV5-6 with TRBJ2-1; 9 positions agree with TRBD1. CDR1 is SGHDT, CDR2 YYEEEE, per germline. CDR3 size: 16 residues. The V gene end was trimmed by 4 bases and the J gene end by 4 bases; junction bases not matched to a gene: 9.

The DNA of the CDR3 is TGTGCCAGCAGCTCGCGGGGGGGCAATTACAATGAGCAGTTCTTC. Amino acid sequence: CASSSRGGNYNEQFF. The chain has TRBV5-4 and TRBJ2-1; 9 bases line up with TRBD2. CDR1 is SGHNT and CDR2 is YYREEE in the germline V gene (reference sequence). This CDR3 is built from 15 residues. J lost 4 bases, V lost 3 bases, and 5 bases had no gene match.

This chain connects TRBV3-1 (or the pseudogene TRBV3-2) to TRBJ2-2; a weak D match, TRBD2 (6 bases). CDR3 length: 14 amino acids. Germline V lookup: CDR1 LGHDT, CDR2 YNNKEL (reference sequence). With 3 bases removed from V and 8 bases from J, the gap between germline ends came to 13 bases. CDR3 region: CASSQSPAGGELFF. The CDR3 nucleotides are TGTGCCAGCAGCCAGTCCCCTGCGGGGGGGGAGCTGTTTTTT.

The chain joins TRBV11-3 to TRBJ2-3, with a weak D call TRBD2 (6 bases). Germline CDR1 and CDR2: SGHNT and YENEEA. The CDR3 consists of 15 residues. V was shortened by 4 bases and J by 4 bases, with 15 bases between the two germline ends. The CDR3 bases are TGTGCCAGCAGCTCCGGGACTGCGGCCCCAGATACGCAGTATTTT. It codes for CASSSGTAAPDTQYF.

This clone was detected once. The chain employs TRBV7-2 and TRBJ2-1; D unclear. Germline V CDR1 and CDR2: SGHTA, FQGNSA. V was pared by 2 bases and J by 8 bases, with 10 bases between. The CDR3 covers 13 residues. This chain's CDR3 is CASSLTIDHEQFF. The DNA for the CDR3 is TGTGCCAGCAGCTTAACTATCGACCATGAGCAGTTCTTC.

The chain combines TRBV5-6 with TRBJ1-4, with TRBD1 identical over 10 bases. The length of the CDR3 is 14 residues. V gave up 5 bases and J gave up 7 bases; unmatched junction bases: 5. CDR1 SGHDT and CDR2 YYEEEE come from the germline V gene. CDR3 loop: CASRRQGAGEKLFF. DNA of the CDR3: TGTGCCAGCAGACGACAGGGGGCGGGTGAAAAACTGTTTTTT. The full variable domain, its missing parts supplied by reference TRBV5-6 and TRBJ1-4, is DAGVTQSPTHLIKTRGQQVTLRCSPKSGHDTVSWYQQALGQGPQFIFQYYEEEERQRGNFPDRFSGHQFPNYSSELNVNALLLGDSALYLCASRRQGAGEKLFFGSGTQLSVL.

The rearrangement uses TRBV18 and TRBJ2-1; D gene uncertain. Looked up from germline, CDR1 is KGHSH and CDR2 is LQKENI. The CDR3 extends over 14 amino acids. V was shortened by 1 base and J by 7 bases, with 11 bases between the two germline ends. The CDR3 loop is CASSPRFSLNEQFF. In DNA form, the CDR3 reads TGTGCCAGCTCACCACGGTTTAGCTTGAATGAGCAGTTCTTC.

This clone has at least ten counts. The CDR3 spells CASSLYGHFNQPQHF. The CDR3, as DNA: TGTGCCAGCAGCTTGTACGGTCATTTCAATCAGCCCCAGCATTTT. The rearrangement uses TRBV5-8 and TRBJ1-5; D gene uncertain. CDR1 is SGHTS, CDR2 YDEGEE, per germline. Trimming removed 1 base at V and 3 bases at J, with 11 bases between. The CDR3 loop spans 15 amino acids.

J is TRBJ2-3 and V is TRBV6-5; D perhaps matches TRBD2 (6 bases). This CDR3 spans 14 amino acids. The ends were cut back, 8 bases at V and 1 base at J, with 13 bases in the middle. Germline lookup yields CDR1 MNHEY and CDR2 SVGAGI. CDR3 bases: TGTGCCAGCGCACCCGGGAGAGGCACAGATACGCAGTATTTT. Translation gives CASAPGRGTDTQYF.

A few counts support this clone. The DNA of the CDR3 is TGTGCCAGCAGCTTAGGGGGACAGCCTCTTAGCTACACCTTC. It yields the protein CASSLGGQPLSYTF. V gene TRBV7-9 combines with J gene TRBJ1-2; TRBD1 matches at 7 bases. V lost 1 base, J lost 9 bases, and 8 bases stayed unmatched. The germline gives CDR1 SEHNR, CDR2 FQNEAQ (reference sequence). There are 14 residues in the CDR3. The full variable domain, in which reference TRBV7-9 and TRBJ1-2 provide the parts outside the CDR3, is DTGVSQNPRHKITKRGQNVTFRCDPISEHNRLYWYRQTLGQGPEFLTYFQNEAQLEKSRLLSDRFSAERPKGSFSTLEIQRTEQGDSAMYLCASSLGGQPLSYTFGSGTRLTVV.